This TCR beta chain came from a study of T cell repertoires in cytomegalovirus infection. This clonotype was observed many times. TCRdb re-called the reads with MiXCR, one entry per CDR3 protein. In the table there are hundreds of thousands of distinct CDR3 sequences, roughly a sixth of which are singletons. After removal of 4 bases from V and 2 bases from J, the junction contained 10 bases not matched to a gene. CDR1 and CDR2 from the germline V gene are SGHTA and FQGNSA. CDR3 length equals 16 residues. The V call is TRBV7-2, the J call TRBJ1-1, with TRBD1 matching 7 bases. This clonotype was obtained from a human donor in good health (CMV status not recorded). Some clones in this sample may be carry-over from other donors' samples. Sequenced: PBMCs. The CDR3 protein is CASSSPPGQPNTEAFF. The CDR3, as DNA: TGTGCCAGCAGCTCCCCCCCGGGACAGCCCAACACTGAAGCTTTCTTT. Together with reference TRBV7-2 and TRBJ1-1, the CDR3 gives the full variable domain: GAGVSQSPSNKVTEKGKDVELRCDPISGHTALYWYRQSLGQGLEFLIYFQGNSAPDKSGLPSDRFSAERTGGSVSTLTIQRTQQEDSAVYLCASSSPPGQPNTEAFFGQGTRLTVV.